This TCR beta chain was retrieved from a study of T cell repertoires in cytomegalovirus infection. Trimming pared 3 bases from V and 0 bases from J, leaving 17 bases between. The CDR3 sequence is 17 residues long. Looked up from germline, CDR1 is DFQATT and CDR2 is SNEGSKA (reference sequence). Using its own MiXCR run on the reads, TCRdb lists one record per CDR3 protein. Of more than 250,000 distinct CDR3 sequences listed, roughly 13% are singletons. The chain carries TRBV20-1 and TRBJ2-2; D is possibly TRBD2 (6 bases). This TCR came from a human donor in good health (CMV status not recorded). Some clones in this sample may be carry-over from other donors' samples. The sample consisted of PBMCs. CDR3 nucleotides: TGCAGTGCTAGCCCTGGGGGGTGGGGCACGAACACCGGGGAGCTGTTTTTT. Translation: CSASPGGWGTNTGELFF.